In its sample, the clone carrying this T cell receptor beta chain was seen a few times. The entry originates in a study of response to subunit inactivated influenza vaccine. Each CDR3 protein gets one entry after TCRdb re-called the RT-PCR reads with MiXCR. The sample records around 540,000 distinct CDR3 sequences, about 10% being singletons. V was cut by 0 bases and J by 6 bases, with 6 bases left in between. The length of the CDR3 is 13 residues. The germline CDR1 and CDR2 sequences are LGHNA and YSLEER. The material was PBMCs from blood, obtained on the day of vaccination. V is TRBV4-3 and J is TRBJ2-1; D call uncertain. The TCR originated in a man aged 45-65 years who received an inactivated influenza vaccine. DNA of the CDR3: TGCGCCAGCAGCCAAGAAAGGGCCAATGAGCAGTTCTTC. Translating gives CASSQERANEQFF.